These 22 T cell receptor beta chains originate from one sample sequenced in a study of blood T cell repertoires in COVID-19. Assay: immunoSEQ multiplex PCR; the TCRdb copy retains only in-frame clones and omits some. The top ten clones hold 25% to 30% of a sample with more than 100,000 clones, 75% to 90% of them seen once. Input material: peripheral blood. These receptors were collected from a woman aged 65 to 85 with acute or convalescent COVID-19.

The chain uses TRBV5-1 and TRBJ2-1, with 14 bases matching TRBD2. Germline CDR1 reads SGHRS; CDR2 reads YFSETQ. The ends lost 5 bases at V and 7 bases at J; junction bases unmatched: 8. This CDR3 contains 16 residues. CDR3 region: CASSFWTSGGSNEQFF. Written as DNA, the CDR3 is TGCGCCAGCAGTTTCTGGACTAGCGGGGGGAGTAATGAGCAGTTCTTC.

The V and J genes are TRBV18 and TRBJ2-7; 7 bases align to TRBD1. Germline trimming cut 3 bases from V and 4 bases from J; bases unmatched to any gene: 0. Germline V gene sequence: CDR1 KGHSH, CDR2 LQKENI. The CDR3 runs to 12 residues. Here the CDR3 DNA reads TGTGCCAGCTCACCGGACAGGTACGAGCAGTACTTC. This encodes CASSPDRYEQYF.

This clone is deemed medium-sized. J is TRBJ2-2 and V is TRBV19, with D maybe TRBD1 (6 bases). V gave up 3 bases and J gave up 5 bases, with 13 bases separating them. Germline assignment: CDR1 LNHDA and CDR2 SQIVND (reference sequence). This CDR3 comprises 15 residues. CDR3 in amino acids: CASSMSGAGTGELFF. DNA for the CDR3: TGTGCCAGTAGTATGTCAGGGGCGGGTACCGGGGAGCTGTTTTTT.

The gene calls are TRBV10-1 and TRBJ1-4; D is ambiguous. The CDR3 is 11 residues long. V was shortened by 10 bases and J by 3 bases, with 6 bases between the two germline ends. Germline CDR1 WNHNN, CDR2 SYGVQD (reference sequence). The CDR3 nucleotides are TGCGCCACCGCGGCTAATGAAAAACTGTTTTTT. Its translation: CATAANEKLFF.

This sequence joins TRBV7-3 and TRBJ2-6, with D tentatively TRBD2 (6 bases). V shed 4 bases and J shed 1 base, with 14 bases lying between them. This CDR3 spans 17 amino acids. Germline assignment: CDR1 SGHTA and CDR2 FQGTGA. CDR3 in DNA: TGTGCCAGCAGCTCGGGACTGACCTTATCTGGGGCCAACGTCCTGACTTTC. Residues: CASSSGLTLSGANVLTF.

This clone was detected only once. The V call is TRBV28, the J call TRBJ1-1; possibly TRBD1 for D (6 bases). The germline gives CDR1 MDHEN, CDR2 SYDVKM. This CDR3 is 14 amino acids long. Trimming shortened V by 0 bases and J by 2 bases, and 7 bases separated the two germline ends. CDR3 sequence (DNA): TGTGCCAGCAGTTTATGGGACAGAAACACTGAAGCTTTCTTT. Translated, it gives CASSLWDRNTEAFF.

This clone was counted between two and nine times. V and J are TRBV5-1 and TRBJ2-7, with 8 bases aligning to TRBD1. The CDR3 has 14 residues. The junction had 4 bases not matched to a gene; V was cut back by 3 bases and J by 2 bases. The germline CDR1 and CDR2 sequences are SGHRS and YFSETQ. The CDR3 nucleotides are TGCGCCAGCAGCTCAGACAGGGGACCCTACGAGCAGTACTTC. This encodes CASSSDRGPYEQYF.

The chain uses TRBV3-1 (or the pseudogene TRBV3-2) and TRBJ1-3, with TRBD1 matching over 7 bases. Germline V gene data show CDR1 as LGHDT and CDR2 as YNNKEL (reference sequence). Germline trimming cut 5 bases from V and 1 base from J; bases unmatched to any gene: 2. This CDR3 is built from 14 residues. CDR3 loop: CASSRQGSGNTIYF. CDR3 nucleotides: TGTGCCAGCAGCAGACAGGGTTCTGGAAACACCATATATTTT.

The rearrangement joins TRBV3-1 (or the pseudogene TRBV3-2) to TRBJ2-1; maybe TRBD2 (6 bases). The CDR3 is made up of 16 amino acids. Germline CDR1 is LGHDT and CDR2 is YNNKEL (reference sequence). V shed 4 bases and J shed 3 bases, with 16 bases lying between them. CDR3 coding DNA: TGTGCCAGCAGCCCCCGACTGGGCGGGAACTACAATGAGCAGTTCTTC. This sequence encodes CASSPRLGGNYNEQFF.

The genes are TRBV7-3 and TRBJ2-3; 8 nucleotides agree with TRBD1. The germline CDR1 and CDR2 sequences are SGHTA and FQGTGA. Trimming removed 5 bases from V and 5 bases from J; junction bases left unmatched: 9. This CDR3 comprises 15 residues. CDR3 sequence: CASSAQGALIDTQYF. As DNA, the CDR3 is TGTGCCAGCAGCGCCCAGGGGGCGCTTATAGATACGCAGTATTTT.

This clone came up once. The chain couples TRBV4-2 to TRBJ1-3; tentatively, D is TRBD1 (5 bases). V was trimmed by 1 base and J by 6 bases, leaving 13 bases between them. Looked up from germline, CDR1 is LGHNA and CDR2 is YNFKEQ. CDR3 size: 15 residues. CDR3 coding DNA: TGTGCCAGCAGCCAAGTGCCAGGGCGGATAAACACCATATATTTT. Encoded protein: CASSQVPGRINTIYF.

The gene calls are TRBV11-2 and TRBJ1-3; D unresolved. V was cut by 2 bases and J by 0 bases, with 8 bases left in between. The CDR3 spans 15 residues. Germline V gene data show CDR1 as SGHAT and CDR2 as FQNNGV. The CDR3 coding sequence is TGTGCCAGCAGCTTACTTGGCTCCTCTGGAAACACCATATATTTT. Protein: CASSLLGSSGNTIYF.

The rearrangement links TRBV6-5 to TRBJ2-1; D unresolved. The CDR3 totals 11 residues. Germline CDR1 reads MNHEY; CDR2 reads SVGAGI. V was cut by 4 bases and J by 8 bases, with 6 bases left in between. The CDR3 loop reads CASSSGYEQFF. For the CDR3, the DNA is TGTGCCAGCAGTTCCGGGTATGAGCAGTTCTTC.

The CDR3 DNA reads as TGTGCCAGCAGCTTCAGTCTAGCGGGGGTGGAAGAGCAGTACTTC. It codes for CASSFSLAGVEEQYF. The chain employs TRBV11-3 and TRBJ2-7, with 10 positions matching TRBD2. CDR3 size: 15 residues. Per the germline V gene, CDR1 is SGHNT and CDR2 is YENEEA. With V trimmed by 3 bases and J by 7 bases, 9 bases remained unmatched.

V usage is TRBV10-3 and J usage is TRBJ1-1; possible D gene TRBD1, 5 bases. Trimming took 6 bases from V and 3 from J, leaving 11 bases between them. CDR1 and CDR2 (germline): ENHRY, SYGVKD. The CDR3 is 13 amino acids. CDR3 sequence: CAIRKGYDTEAFF. The CDR3 DNA follows: TGTGCCATCAGGAAGGGGTACGACACTGAAGCTTTCTTT.

The rearrangement joins TRBV12-3 or TRBV12-4 to TRBJ1-2; 9 bases agree with TRBD1. With 6 bases clipped from V and 8 bases from J, the junction kept 4 bases outside the gene matches. This CDR3 is built from 12 residues. In nucleotides, the CDR3 is TGTGCCAGCAGCCCGGGACAGGGCGGCTACACCTTC. Translation gives CASSPGQGGYTF.

The chain has TRBV6-5 and TRBJ1-4, with D possibly being TRBD1 (6 bases). Per germline, CDR1 MNHEY and CDR2 SVGAGI. This CDR3 is 15 amino acids long. The V end lost 0 bases, the J end lost 2 bases, and 7 bases lay between the germline ends. CDR3 in DNA: TGTGCCAGCAGTTACTCAGGGGGTACTAATGAAAAACTGTTTTTT. Amino acid sequence: CASSYSGGTNEKLFF.

V is TRBV2 and J is TRBJ2-1, with 8 bases aligning to TRBD2. Looked up from germline, CDR1 is SNHLY and CDR2 is FYNNEI. With V trimmed by 2 bases and J by 6 bases, 6 bases remained unmatched. The CDR3 contains 15 residues. The DNA of the CDR3 is TGTGCCAGCAGTGAATCGAGCGGGGGACCCAATGAGCAGTTCTTC. This translates into CASSESSGGPNEQFF.

The chain joins TRBV6-5 to TRBJ2-2; maybe TRBD1 (6 bases). V lost 0 bases and J 1 base, leaving 6 bases between the germline ends. CDR1 is MNHEY, CDR2 SVGAGI, per germline. The CDR3 sequence is 15 residues long. Here the CDR3 reads CASSYSTGNTGELFF. CDR3 sequence (DNA): TGTGCCAGCAGTTACTCGACAGGGAACACCGGGGAGCTGTTTTTT.

This clone was seen once. This chain joins TRBV28 and TRBJ1-5; 7 bases fit TRBD1. CDR3 length: 15 residues. The germline gives CDR1 MDHEN, CDR2 SYDVKM. The junction had 6 bases not matched to a gene; V was cut back by 6 bases and J by 1 base. The CDR3 spells CASSPGGMSNQPQHF. The CDR3 DNA follows: TGTGCCAGCAGCCCAGGGGGGATGAGCAATCAGCCCCAGCATTTT. The full variable domain, with the rest looked up from reference TRBV28 and TRBJ1-5, is DVKVTQSSRYLVKRTGEKVFLECVQDMDHENMFWYRQDPGLGLRLIYFSYDVKMKEKGDIPEGYSVSREKKERFSLILESASTNQTSMYLCASSPGGMSNQPQHFGDGTRLSIL.

The chain carries TRBV5-1 and TRBJ2-7; 8 bases align to TRBD2. CDR1 is SGHRS and CDR2 is YFSETQ in the germline V gene. Losses at the gene ends were 4 bases for V and 7 bases for J; bases not matched to a gene: 16. The CDR3 has 16 residues. CDR3 nucleotides: TGCGCCAGCAGCCAGGGGACTAGTTCATGGTCGGGAGAGCAGTACTTC. This sequence encodes CASSQGTSSWSGEQYF.

The chain combines TRBV6-5 with TRBJ2-5; 12 bases match TRBD1. V shed 6 bases, J shed 5 bases, and the junction held 7 bases outside the gene matches. The CDR3 extends over 15 amino acids. Germline V gene lookup returns CDR1 MNHEY and CDR2 SVGAGI. The chain's CDR3 is CASSHGTGGGETQYF. The CDR3 bases are TGTGCCAGCAGCCACGGGACAGGGGGCGGTGAGACCCAGTACTTC.